This entry lists 15 T cell receptor beta chains sequenced from one sample in a study of HIV-infected patients and healthy controls (dated 2014 in TCRdb). Follow-up blood from HIV-infected patients was collected roughly three months, about 14 weeks, after antiretroviral therapy began. Since whole blood was used without any cell fractionation, the repertoire reflected all peripheral T cells in unsorted form. Library creation used 5' RACE. The data were produced on an Illumina MiSeq. Using SuperScript III with primers targeting the alpha and beta constant regions, around 480 ng of RNA was reverse transcribed. Separate alpha and beta chain libraries were made by chain-specific third strand synthesis with multiplexing indices. The raw public reads went through TCRdb reprocessing: fastp at Q25, MiXCR clone calling, in-frame beta chains kept. Rows are unified per CDR3 protein, each entry keeping the most common DNA and genes. Recorded for this sample are several thousand distinct CDR3 sequences; roughly 22% of them occurred a single time. The ten top clones hold 25% to 35% of the sample.

The source was blood, collected during antiretroviral therapy. Source of these receptors: an adult with HIV infection.

This clonotype has at least ten counts. The genes are TRBV20-1 and TRBJ1-1; TRBD1 matches at 8 bases. Germline lookup yields CDR1 DFQATT and CDR2 SNEGSKA (reference sequence). V dropped 3 bases and J dropped 2; count of bases not matched to a gene: 8. This CDR3 has 15 residues. The CDR3 nucleotides are TGCAGTGCTAGTGCGACTGGGACAGGTAACACTGAAGCTTTCTTT. Encoded protein: CSASATGTGNTEAFF.

This clonotype counts as medium-sized. The chain links TRBV5-1 to TRBJ1-6; D perhaps matches TRBD1 (6 bases). The CDR3 has 15 amino acids. Trimming took 4 bases from V and 7 from J, leaving 15 bases between them. In germline, CDR1 is SGHRS, CDR2 YFSETQ. This CDR3 is CASSQAQGSNSPLHF. CDR3 nucleotides: TGCGCCAGCAGCCAGGCACAGGGTTCGAATTCACCCCTCCACTTT.

This clonotype was seen only a few times. The chain employs TRBV9 and TRBJ2-6; D is unclear. This CDR3 contains 16 residues. Trimming stripped 0 bases from V and 2 bases from J, with 9 bases between. Germline V lookup: CDR1 SGDLS, CDR2 YYNGEE. Here the CDR3 DNA reads TGTGCCAGCAGCGTAGGTGATAGGGCTGGGGCCAACGTCCTGACTTTC. This encodes CASSVGDRAGANVLTF. Complete variable domain (other parts from reference TRBV9 and TRBJ2-6): DSGVTQTPKHLITATGQRVTLRCSPRSGDLSVYWYQQSLDQGLQFLIQYYNGEERAKGNILERFSAQQFPDLHSELNLSSLELGDSALYFCASSVGDRAGANVLTFGAGSRLTVL.

As regards this clonotype: A much larger clone differs from this one at a single base, so this may be a read error. V and J are TRBV7-9 and TRBJ2-7; 7 bases match TRBD2. Germline values: CDR1 SEHNR, CDR2 FQNEAQ (reference sequence). Germline trimming cut 4 bases from V and 12 bases from J; bases unmatched to any gene: 21. This CDR3 has 16 amino acids. The CDR3 protein is CASSSGLSGEGWTLYF. In nucleotides, the CDR3 is TGTGCCAGCAGCTCGGGACTATCGGGTGAGGGGTGGACCCTGTACTTC.

Note on this clonotype: It may be a read error: a sequence one base away is much more abundant. This chain uses TRBV20-1 with TRBJ1-4, with D possibly TRBD1 on 6 matching bases. Germline lookup yields CDR1 DFQATT and CDR2 SNEGSKA (reference sequence). This CDR3 contains 14 residues. V lost 5 bases and J 8 bases, leaving 18 bases between the germline ends. The DNA for the CDR3 is TGCAGTGCTCATAGGTCCCAGGGGAGCGAAAAACTGTTTTTT. It encodes CSAHRSQGSEKLFF.

By frequency in the sample, this clonotype is medium-sized. The V gene is TRBV7-2, the J gene TRBJ2-2, with TRBD1 matching over 11 bases. The CDR3 sequence is 18 residues long. Germline V gene data show CDR1 as SGHTA and CDR2 as FQGNSA. The ends lost 5 bases at V and 6 bases at J; junction bases unmatched: 14. The DNA for the CDR3 is TGTGCCAGCAGCCAGGACAGGGGGCAGCCCCTCAGGTCCGGGGAGCTGTTTTTT. This gives the protein CASSQDRGQPLRSGELFF.

On this clonotype itself: A much larger clone differs by one base, so this may be a read error. This chain uses TRBV19 with TRBJ1-5; D is ambiguous. Germline lookup yields CDR1 LNHDA and CDR2 SQIVND (reference sequence). The CDR3 extends over 15 amino acids. DNA of the CDR3: TGTGCCAGTAGTATAGCAGCGAAGGGCAATCAGCACCAGCATTTT. Translating gives CASSIAAKGNQHQHF.

Comment on this clonotype: A much more abundant neighbour one base away suggests this may be a read error. The rearrangement links TRBV12-3 or TRBV12-4 to TRBJ2-7; 12 bases align to TRBD2. The CDR3 covers 15 residues. The ends lost 5 bases at V and 10 bases at J; junction bases unmatched: 12. In nucleotides, the CDR3 is TGTGCCAGCAGTCCTAGCGGGGGGGCCCTAGGAGATCAGTACTTC. Encoded protein: CASSPSGGALGDQYF.

Points on this clonotype: A much larger clone lies one base from this, so it may be a read error. The chain is built from TRBV5-1 and TRBJ1-1; D is possibly TRBD1 (6 bases). The ends were cut back, 0 bases at V and 0 bases at J, with 12 bases in the middle. The CDR3 is 16 amino acids. Germline loops: CDR1 SGHRS, CDR2 YFSETQ. The CDR3 reads CASSLGGQGMNTEAFF. CDR3 DNA: TGCGCCAGCAGCTTGGGCGGGCAGGGGATGAACACTGAAGCTTTCTTT.

This clonotype was counted only a few times. V and J are TRBV9 and TRBJ1-2; 7 nucleotides agree with TRBD1. The germline V gene has CDR1 SGDLS and CDR2 YYNGEE. The CDR3 contains 13 residues. V was clipped by 2 bases and J by 8 bases; unmatched bases: 6. The CDR3 DNA reads as TGTGCCAGCAGCGTGACAGGGTACGCGGGCTACACCTTC. This codes for CASSVTGYAGYTF.

This clonotype was counted many times. The genes are TRBV6-1 and TRBJ1-5; D not resolved. This CDR3 is 14 amino acids long. Trimming left V 2 bases short and J 8 bases short, with 13 bases between. The germline V gene encodes CDR1 MNHNS and CDR2 SASEGT. CDR3 loop: CASSEPPGVEPQHF. The CDR3 coding sequence is TGTGCCAGCAGTGAACCACCGGGAGTAGAGCCCCAGCATTTT.

With respect to this clonotype: This sequence may be a read error, since a much larger clone differs from it by one base. This chain links TRBV18 with TRBJ2-3; no definite D call. The V end was cut by 8 bases, the J end by 6 bases, with 15 bases between. CDR3 length: 13 amino acids. The germline CDR1 and CDR2 sequences are KGHSH and LQKENI. CDR3 in amino acids: CASTTVSTDTQYF. DNA of the CDR3: TGTGCCAGCACAACAGTGTCAACGGATACGCAGTATTTT.

This clonotype ranks as medium-sized. The rearrangement joins TRBV6-5 to TRBJ1-6; D gene uncertain. The CDR3 length is 16 residues. In germline, CDR1 is MNHEY, CDR2 SVGAGI. V lost 4 bases to trimming and J lost 3 bases, with 13 bases between them. The CDR3 DNA reads TGTGCCAGCAGTTCCGGGGAGCTTCACTATAATTCACCCCTCCACTTT. Its translation is CASSSGELHYNSPLHF.

There are many counts of this clonotype. The rearrangement uses TRBV19 and TRBJ2-1; D uncertain. Between the trimmed V and J ends, which lost 3 bases and 0 bases, there was a span of 12 bases. The CDR3 covers 16 residues. CDR1 is LNHDA and CDR2 is SQIVND in the germline V gene (reference sequence). The CDR3 coding sequence is TGTGCCAGTAGTATCGACACGGTGAGCTCCTACAATGAGCAGTTCTTC. It translates to CASSIDTVSSYNEQFF.

About this clonotype itself: A read error may be the cause here, since a much bigger clone is one base away. The chain uses TRBV7-9 and TRBJ2-7; D is undetermined. Germline values: CDR1 SEHNR, CDR2 FQNEAQ (reference sequence). The CDR3 totals 13 residues. The CDR3 region has the DNA TGTGACAGCAGCTTAGAACAGTCGTACGAGCAGTACTTC. This codes for CDSSLEQSYEQYF.